This TCR beta chain was identified during a study of CD8+ T cells in alopecia areata. V lost 5 bases and J lost 7; bases outside the gene matches: 5. The CDR3 is made up of 15 amino acids. The germline CDR1 and CDR2 sequences are MNHNS and SASEGT. As the sequencing template, cDNA was produced by extracting RNA and reverse transcribing it. Assay used: immunoSEQ multiplex PCR; TCRdb lists only in-frame clones, some missing. The data contain about 120,000 clones, around 64% of them singletons. A note on this clone: The antigen remains undetermined.

Broader study findings: Especially in alopecia totalis/universalis, lesional scalp showed greater clonality than normal scalp did. Normal skin's resident alphabeta T cells are sequenced alongside lesional scalp T cells.

The specimen sequenced was CD4+ T cells sorted from blood. This TCR was recovered from a human donor in good health. J is TRBJ2-1 and V is TRBV6-1, with 13 positions matching TRBD2. In DNA, the CDR3 is TGTGCCAGCAGTCTACGGACTAGCGGGGGAAATGAGCAGTTCTTC. This gives the protein CASSLRTSGGNEQFF.